The 27 T cell receptor beta chains in this list originate from one sample, sequenced in a study of cytotoxic CD8 clonotypes in ibrutinib-treated CLL. Produced via immunoSEQ multiplex PCR; TCRdb's table is partial and in-frame only. Of hundreds of thousands of clones listed, approximately 67% are singletons. The source material was PBMCs, sampled after 36 months of ibrutinib treatment. The receptors derive from a human donor with chronic lymphocytic leukemia.

J is TRBJ1-1 and V is TRBV2, with D uncertain. Trimming stripped 7 bases from V and 4 bases from J, with 7 bases between. Germline values: CDR1 SNHLY, CDR2 FYNNEI. The CDR3 length is 11 residues. The CDR3 DNA follows: TGTGCCAGCACTCGGGGCACTGAAGCTTTCTTT. Translated: CASTRGTEAFF.

There are a few counts of this clone. The rearrangement links TRBV5-1 to TRBJ2-3; 11 bases are shared with TRBD2. V shed 4 bases and J 2 bases; nucleotides not matched to a gene: 6. Looked up from germline, CDR1 is SGHRS and CDR2 is YFSETQ. The CDR3 totals 16 residues. The CDR3 DNA sequence: TGCGCCAGCAGCGAGGGACTAGCGGACCACACAGATACGCAGTATTTT. Its translation is CASSEGLADHTDTQYF.

The chain employs TRBV6-6 and TRBJ2-7, with D possibly TRBD2 on 6 matching bases. CDR1 MNHNY and CDR2 SVGAGI come from the germline V gene (reference sequence). The CDR3 extends over 14 amino acids. Trimming cost V 8 bases and J 2 bases, with 16 bases left between them. CDR3 DNA sequence: TGTGCCAGCGGCCCCTTCGGGGAGGCCTACGAGCAGTACTTC. Protein sequence: CASGPFGEAYEQYF.

The chain uses TRBV5-1 and TRBJ2-6; 7 nucleotides align to TRBD2. The CDR3 length is 16 residues. Per the germline V gene, CDR1 is SGHRS and CDR2 is YFSETQ. The V and J ends lost 3 bases and 0 bases, in that order; junction bases with no gene match: 3. This chain's CDR3 is CASSSAGLSGANVLTF. CDR3 nucleotides: TGCGCCAGCAGCTCAGCGGGACTCTCTGGGGCCAACGTCCTGACTTTC.

This chain connects TRBV13 to TRBJ1-1, with 7 bases identical to TRBD1. V was pared by 2 bases and J by 6 bases, with 6 bases of the junction left unmatched. The CDR3 loop spans 14 amino acids. Germline CDR1 reads PRHDT; CDR2 reads FYEKMQ (reference sequence). The chain's CDR3 is CASSLSTGKSEAFF. The CDR3 DNA sequence: TGTGCCAGCAGCTTATCGACAGGGAAGTCTGAAGCTTTCTTT.

The chain recombines TRBV18 with TRBJ2-7; D is perhaps TRBD2 (5 bases). V gave up 6 bases and J gave up 5 bases, with 14 bases separating them. This CDR3 spans 13 amino acids. CDR1 and CDR2 from the germline V gene are KGHSH and LQKENI. The CDR3 DNA sequence: TGTGCCAGCTCCCCTGGCCCGAGGGACGAGCAGTACTTC. It is translated as CASSPGPRDEQYF. The variable domain in full, with the rest retrieved from reference TRBV18 and TRBJ2-7, is NAGVMQNPRHLVRRRGQEARLRCSPMKGHSHVYWYRQLPEEGLKFMVYLQKENIIDESGMPKERFSAEFPKEGPSILRIQQVVRGDSAAYFCASSPGPRDEQYFGPGTRLTVT.

V is TRBV9 and J is TRBJ2-2; 8 nucleotides align to TRBD2. This CDR3 is 13 amino acids long. From germline, CDR1 is SGDLS and CDR2 YYNGEE. The J segment lost 6 bases and the V segment lost 10 bases, leaving 8 bases of the junction unmatched. The CDR3 DNA reads as TGTGCCGGGACTAGGGGGGTCTCCGGGGAGCTGTTTTTT. This gives the protein CAGTRGVSGELFF. Using reference TRBV9 and TRBJ2-2 for the parts outside the CDR3, the full variable domain is DSGVTQTPKHLITATGQRVTLRCSPRSGDLSVYWYQQSLDQGLQFLIQYYNGEERAKGNILERFSAQQFPDLHSELNLSSLELGDSALYFCAGTRGVSGELFFGEGSRLTVL.

This clone was picked up a small number of times. The V call is TRBV7-8, the J call TRBJ2-3, with unresolved D. Germline V gene data show CDR1 as SGHVS and CDR2 as FQNEAQ. The CDR3 consists of 14 residues. Trimming took 7 bases from V and 2 from J, leaving 13 bases between them. This chain's CDR3 is CASMLGPLTDTQYF. The CDR3 coding sequence is TGTGCCAGCATGCTCGGGCCCCTCACAGATACGCAGTATTTT.

This clone has a single count. This chain links TRBV6-8 with TRBJ1-3; the D is unclear. CDR1 MNHGY and CDR2 SAAAGT come from the germline V gene. V lost 7 bases and J 0 bases, leaving 16 bases between the germline ends. This CDR3 is 16 amino acids long. The CDR3 is CASKGGVGISGNTIYF. CDR3 in DNA: TGTGCCAGCAAAGGTGGTGTCGGAATCTCTGGAAACACCATATATTTT.

This clone occurred a few times. The chain has TRBV5-6 and TRBJ1-2, with 8 positions matching TRBD1. The CDR3 is 14 residues long. Germline V gene data show CDR1 as SGHDT and CDR2 as YYEEEE. J was trimmed by 3 bases and V by 2 bases; bases with no gene match: 3. The DNA of the CDR3 is TGTGCCAGCAGCTTCCGGACAGGGTACTATGGCTACACCTTC. It is translated as CASSFRTGYYGYTF.

The chain joins TRBV5-1 to TRBJ2-3, with D possibly matching TRBD2 (6 bases). This CDR3 has 14 amino acids. The germline gives CDR1 SGHRS, CDR2 YFSETQ. V dropped 1 base and J dropped 4 bases, with 10 bases sitting between them. The DNA for the CDR3 is TGCGCCAGCAGCTTGTTCAGCGGGCCAGATACGCAGTATTTT. It codes for CASSLFSGPDTQYF.

In its sample, this clone was seen a few times. The V and J genes are TRBV6-1 and TRBJ1-1; D ambiguous. The germline V and J ends were trimmed by 3 bases and 3 bases, with 8 bases remaining between them. Germline loops: CDR1 MNHNS, CDR2 SASEGT. CDR3 length equals 13 residues. The CDR3 region has the DNA TGTGCCAGCAGTGATTCTGGGGACACTGAAGCTTTCTTT. As protein: CASSDSGDTEAFF.

This clone appeared a few times. The genes are TRBV7-3 and TRBJ2-1; a weak D match, TRBD2 (6 bases). Per germline, CDR1 SGHTA and CDR2 FQGTGA. The CDR3 runs to 13 residues. Trimming shortened V by 4 bases and J by 6 bases, and 10 bases separated the two germline ends. The CDR3 reads CASSWGGLNEQFF. The CDR3 DNA is TGTGCCAGCAGCTGGGGAGGACTCAATGAGCAGTTCTTC.

The chain has TRBV20-1 and TRBJ1-1; TRBD1 matches at 7 bases. CDR3 length: 11 amino acids. The J segment lost 11 bases and the V segment lost 6 bases, leaving 9 bases of the junction unmatched. Germline V gives CDR1 DFQATT, CDR2 SNEGSKA (reference sequence). CDR3 residues: CSARRQGWAFF. The CDR3 DNA follows: TGCAGTGCAAGGCGACAGGGCTGGGCTTTCTTT.

The CDR3 here is CASSLQGNQPQHF. CDR3 sequence (DNA): TGTGCCAGCAGCTTGCAGGGAAATCAGCCCCAGCATTTT. The V gene is TRBV5-5, the J gene TRBJ1-5; possible D gene TRBD1, 5 bases. The CDR3 sequence is 13 residues long. Trimming took off 1 base at V and 4 bases at J, with 6 bases between the two ends. CDR1 and CDR2 from the germline V gene are SGHKS and YYEKEE (reference sequence).

The chain employs TRBV2 and TRBJ1-1; D is uncertain. CDR1 and CDR2 from the germline V gene are SNHLY and FYNNEI. The CDR3 length is 13 residues. Deletions cut 10 bases from V and 6 bases from J, with 18 bases between. CDR3: CAIKVGVYAEAFF. The CDR3 nucleotides read TGTGCCATCAAGGTGGGAGTCTACGCTGAAGCTTTCTTT.

The chain is built from TRBV5-6 and TRBJ2-5, with 15 bases matching TRBD2. Germline V lookup: CDR1 SGHDT, CDR2 YYEEEE. CDR3 size: 17 residues. With V trimmed by 0 bases and J by 5 bases, 5 bases remained unmatched. This chain's CDR3 is CASSLEGLAGGVETQYF. The CDR3 DNA sequence: TGTGCCAGCAGCTTGGAAGGACTAGCGGGAGGGGTTGAGACCCAGTACTTC.

This clone has more than one count but fewer than ten. The J gene is TRBJ1-5, the V gene TRBV4-3; D may be TRBD1 (5 bases). V was clipped by 3 bases and J by 4 bases, with 13 bases between them. CDR3 size: 15 residues. Germline values: CDR1 LGHNA, CDR2 YSLEER. The CDR3 region is CASSHAGQPNQPQHF. CDR3 nucleotide sequence: TGCGCCAGCAGCCACGCGGGGCAGCCGAATCAGCCCCAGCATTTT.

About this clone itself: Within the sample, other DNA sequences also encode this same CDR3. This chain connects TRBV9 to TRBJ2-3, with TRBD2 matching 7 bases. Per the germline V gene, CDR1 is SGDLS and CDR2 is YYNGEE. V shed 7 bases, J shed 0 bases, and the junction held 5 bases outside the gene matches. The CDR3 spans 14 residues. CDR3 DNA sequence: TGTGCCAGCTCTCCTAGCGGAAGCACAGATACGCAGTATTTT. It yields the protein CASSPSGSTDTQYF.

In its sample, this clone was seen once. The chain couples TRBV9 to TRBJ2-3; 7 bases are shared with TRBD2. The V gene end was trimmed by 0 bases and the J gene end by 3 bases; junction bases not matched to a gene: 4. Germline CDR1 is SGDLS and CDR2 is YYNGEE. This CDR3 region has 15 residues. CDR3: CASSVVGRGTDTQYF. The CDR3 nucleotides are TGTGCCAGCAGCGTAGTGGGGCGGGGGACAGATACGCAGTATTTT.

This clone appeared many times. This sample includes further DNA sequences coding for the same CDR3. The rearrangement links TRBV18 to TRBJ2-2; 7 positions match TRBD1. The germline gives CDR1 KGHSH, CDR2 LQKENI. CDR3 length: 15 residues. Trimming took 3 bases from V and 0 from J; bases not matched to a gene: 1. The CDR3 DNA reads as TGTGCCAGCTCACCCGGGACAGCGAACACCGGGGAGCTGTTTTTT. Its protein product is CASSPGTANTGELFF.

This rearrangement joins TRBV6-1 to TRBJ2-1; 7 nucleotides line up with TRBD2. CDR3 length: 15 residues. J was trimmed by 6 bases and V by 6 bases; bases with no gene match: 11. Germline values: CDR1 MNHNS, CDR2 SASEGT. As DNA, the CDR3 is TGTGCCAGCAGCCGAGTGGCGGGAGTTCCCAATGAGCAGTTCTTC. This codes for CASSRVAGVPNEQFF.

The V and J genes are TRBV6-5 and TRBJ2-3; D possibly matches TRBD1 or TRBD2 (6 bases each). V was shortened by 1 base and J by 2 bases, with 10 bases between the two germline ends. Germline V gene data show CDR1 as MNHEY and CDR2 as SVGAGI. This CDR3 spans 15 amino acids. The CDR3 DNA reads TGTGCCAGCAGTTACTACGGGGGCGCCACAGATACGCAGTATTTT. This codes for CASSYYGGATDTQYF.

The chain links TRBV7-3 to TRBJ2-3; D ambiguous. Deletions cut 5 bases from V and 4 bases from J, with 16 bases between. The CDR3 is made up of 15 amino acids. The germline CDR1 and CDR2 sequences are SGHTA and FQGTGA. The chain's CDR3 is CASSLSAPGSDTQYF. CDR3 sequence (DNA): TGTGCCAGCAGCCTCTCAGCCCCCGGGTCAGATACGCAGTATTTT.

The chain uses TRBV5-1 and TRBJ1-6; D may be TRBD1 (6 bases). This CDR3 region has 15 residues. Trimming removed 3 bases at V and 10 bases at J, with 17 bases between. Germline lookup yields CDR1 SGHRS and CDR2 YFSETQ. CDR3 nucleotide sequence: TGCGCCAGCAGCTCGACAGGAAATACCAACTCACCCCTCCACTTT. Amino acids: CASSSTGNTNSPLHF.

The V and J genes are TRBV27 and TRBJ2-1; D tentatively fits TRBD1 or TRBD2 (5 bases each). V was shortened by 3 bases and J by 6 bases, with 21 bases between the two germline ends. The CDR3 runs 17 residues. CDR1 and CDR2 from the germline V gene are MNHEY and SMNVEV (reference sequence). CDR3: CASSFNRLGTRGNEQFF. In nucleotides, the CDR3 is TGTGCCAGCAGTTTTAATAGACTCGGGACGCGAGGCAATGAGCAGTTCTTC.

The CDR3, as DNA: TGCGCCAGCCGTGGGGGCATCTCCTACGAGCAGTACTTC. It encodes CASRGGISYEQYF. The chain has TRBV5-1 and TRBJ2-7, with D possibly being TRBD1 (6 bases). CDR1 and CDR2 (germline): SGHRS, YFSETQ. V was cut by 7 bases and J by 0 bases, with 11 bases left in between. The CDR3 contains 13 residues.